These 6 T cell receptor beta chains share one sample of origin, sequenced in a study of molecular identifiers for immune sequencing clone quantification. TCRdb redid the calling of the PCR reads with MiXCR, one entry per CDR3 protein. The data hold around 480,000 distinct CDR3 sequences, with about a fifth observed a single time. The sample taken for sequencing was naive CD8+ T cells from blood, with Jurkat cell RNA spiked in. Subset denoted: FACS-sorted CD8+CD4-CCR7+CD45RA+ naive T cells. These receptors came from a human donor in good health. Some libraries in this study had Jurkat cell RNA spiked in.

To note about this clonotype: Since a much larger clone is just one base distant, this may be a read error. The rearrangement links TRBV4-3 to TRBJ1-5; possible D gene TRBD1, 5 bases. CDR1 and CDR2 (germline): LGHNA, YSLEER. Trimming took off 1 base at V and 10 bases at J, with 14 bases between the two ends. This CDR3 spans 14 amino acids. The CDR3 loop is CASSQVTGLRPQHF. Here the CDR3 DNA reads TGCGCCAGCAGCCAAGTTACAGGTTTGCGACCCCAGCATTTT.

This clonotype has ten or more counts. V and J are TRBV6-6 and TRBJ2-3; TRBD2 is a possible D gene (7 bases). V lost 6 bases, J lost 2 bases, and 18 bases lay in between. CDR3 length: 16 residues. The V gene's germline CDR1 is MNHNY and CDR2 SVGAGI (reference sequence). In DNA form, the CDR3 reads TGTGCCAGCAGCCTACAGGGAGGGTCTTCCACAGATACGCAGTATTTT. Amino acids: CASSLQGGSSTDTQYF.

Many counts were recorded for this clonotype. The V gene is TRBV29-1, the J gene TRBJ2-3, with TRBD2 matching over 9 bases. The CDR3 covers 15 residues. Germline V gene data show CDR1 as SQVTM and CDR2 as ANQGSEA. The trim removed 6 bases at V and 0 bases at J, leaving 7 bases unmatched. This CDR3 is CSVDLAGISTDTQYF. CDR3 coding DNA: TGCAGCGTCGATCTAGCGGGAATTAGCACAGATACGCAGTATTTT.

The genes are TRBV9 and TRBJ2-3; unclear D gene. The V gene's germline CDR1 is SGDLS and CDR2 YYNGEE. V dropped 0 bases and J dropped 0 bases, with 8 bases sitting between them. The CDR3 totals 15 residues. The CDR3 DNA reads as TGTGCCAGCAGCGTAGCAGCCCAGAGCACAGATACGCAGTATTTT. The encoded protein is CASSVAAQSTDTQYF.

In this sample, this clonotype turned up many times. The chain has TRBV4-3 and TRBJ1-1; D may be TRBD1 (6 bases). The CDR3 runs 14 residues. Germline V gives CDR1 LGHNA, CDR2 YSLEER. V was shortened by 5 bases and J by 2 bases, with 12 bases between the two germline ends. The CDR3 DNA reads as TGCGCCAGCAGCGCAGGGACACTCAACACTGAAGCTTTCTTT. Residues: CASSAGTLNTEAFF.

In its sample, this clonotype was seen a few times. The V and J genes are TRBV4-1 and TRBJ2-3; 13 positions agree with TRBD2. The CDR3 is 16 amino acids. V dropped 4 bases and J dropped 2; count of bases not matched to a gene: 3. The V gene's germline CDR1 is MGHRA and CDR2 YSYEKL. In DNA form, the CDR3 reads TGCGCCAGCAGCCCGGGACTAGCGGGGCCCACAGATACGCAGTATTTT. Its translation: CASSPGLAGPTDTQYF.